Presented here are 18 T cell receptor beta chains from one specimen sequenced in a study of naive and memory T cell subsets (TCRdb year 2017). General findings and caveats noted by the study authors: A few larger clonotypes were present in naive repertoires, especially CD8 naive repertoires, and these clonotypes were possibly memory cells re-expressing CD45RA.

Their target antigens are unknown. The library was obtained by UMI-ligation and nested PCR. Sequencing relied on an Illumina MiSeq. To cover both TRBC1 and TRBC2, the beta constant-region primer consisted of an equimolar mix of two oligonucleotides. The ligated cDNA went through four rounds of PCR with nested alpha and beta constant-region primers together with the SP2 primer. TCRdb ran its own pipeline on the public reads, namely fastp trimming at Q25 and MiXCR clone calling, and kept in-frame beta chains. Every distinct CDR3 protein forms one entry, paired with its most common genes and DNA. The table for this sample lists tens of thousands of distinct CDR3 sequences; approximately 10% of them were counted only once. More than 0.11% of the sample is in the top ten clones. Sequencing used naive CD4+ T cells from blood. In light of the paper, this sample's cell subset or site label describes: naive T cells, CD45RA high CD27+. The receptors were gathered from a human donor in good health.

The chain carries TRBV20-1 and TRBJ2-3; D might be TRBD1 (6 bases). V was pared by 6 bases and J by 3 bases, with 16 bases between. From germline, CDR1 is DFQATT and CDR2 SNEGSKA (reference sequence). The CDR3 sequence is 14 residues long. The CDR3 spells CSAQRPQGTDTQYF. In DNA form, the CDR3 reads TGCAGTGCCCAAAGACCCCAGGGGACAGATACGCAGTATTTT.

This chain joins TRBV20-1 and TRBJ2-1, with D tentatively TRBD1 or TRBD2 (5 bases each). CDR1 and CDR2 from the germline V gene are DFQATT and SNEGSKA (reference sequence). V lost 4 bases to trimming and J lost 2 bases, with 15 bases between them. This CDR3 has 15 residues. CDR3 sequence reads: CSATGTMKTYNEQFF. The CDR3 DNA follows: TGCAGTGCTACCGGGACCATGAAGACCTACAATGAGCAGTTCTTC.

This clonotype has more than one count but fewer than ten. The V gene is TRBV13, the J gene TRBJ1-5, with 7 bases identical to TRBD1. The junction had 3 bases not matched to a gene; V was cut back by 4 bases and J by 3 bases. This CDR3 has 14 amino acids. Germline V gene data show CDR1 as PRHDT and CDR2 as FYEKMQ (reference sequence). CDR3 DNA sequence: TGTGCCAGCAGCTCGACAGGGACCAATCAGCCCCAGCATTTT. Its translation is CASSSTGTNQPQHF.

This clonotype has at least ten counts. The gene calls are TRBV7-8 and TRBJ1-5; D unresolved. CDR1 is SGHVS, CDR2 FQNEAQ, per germline. The CDR3 is made up of 14 amino acids. Trimming pared 1 base from V and 4 bases from J, leaving 8 bases between. CDR3 DNA sequence: TGTGCCAGCAGCTTAGTTGAAGGGAATCAGCCCCAGCATTTT. It specifies CASSLVEGNQPQHF.

The chain carries TRBV24-1 and TRBJ2-1, with 12 bases that match TRBD2. Germline trimming cut 9 bases from V and 4 bases from J; bases unmatched to any gene: 9. The CDR3 runs 16 residues. Germline CDR1 is KGHDR and CDR2 is SFDVKD. The DNA of the CDR3 is TGTGCCACCGGGCTAGCGGGAGGGCCGGAGTACAATGAGCAGTTCTTC. Its translation is CATGLAGGPEYNEQFF.

This clonotype has just a few counts. The chain employs TRBV6-2 or TRBV6-3 and TRBJ2-3; D possibly corresponds to TRBD1 (5 bases). The length of the CDR3 is 19 residues. Deletions cut 11 bases from V and 9 bases from J, with 39 bases between. CDR1 and CDR2 (germline): MNHEY, SVGEGT. DNA of the CDR3: TGTGCCGTTCGCAAGACAGTCCTCAGTGTTAGGGTCCCGGATCTGACGCAGTATTTT. It yields the protein CAVRKTVLSVRVPDLTQYF.

V usage is TRBV12-3 or TRBV12-4 and J usage is TRBJ2-3; the match to TRBD2 covers 9 bases. The CDR3 is made up of 14 amino acids. V lost 6 bases and J lost 6; bases outside the gene matches: 7. The CDR3 spells CASRIAGAGDTQYF. The CDR3 nucleotides read TGTGCCAGCAGAATAGCGGGAGCGGGGGATACGCAGTATTTT.

This clonotype was seen more than once but under ten times. The V gene is TRBV28, the J gene TRBJ2-7, with D unresolved. The CDR3 spans 14 residues. Germline V CDR1 and CDR2: MDHEN, SYDVKM. V shed 3 bases and J shed 5 bases, with 14 bases lying between them. The CDR3, as DNA: TGTGCCAGCAGTTTTCCAAATACGGTGGACGAGCAGTACTTC. Translated: CASSFPNTVDEQYF.

The chain combines TRBV11-3 with TRBJ2-1, with D unclear. Trimming cost V 5 bases and J 5 bases, with 10 bases left between them. Looked up from germline, CDR1 is SGHNT and CDR2 is YENEEA. The CDR3 sequence is 13 residues long. The CDR3 sequence: CASSHTEDNEQFF. The CDR3 bases are TGTGCCAGCAGCCACACCGAAGACAATGAGCAGTTCTTC.

This clonotype has more than one count but fewer than ten. The gene calls are TRBV2 and TRBJ2-3, with a possible D match to TRBD2 (5 bases). This CDR3 comprises 15 residues. V was trimmed by 5 bases and J by 6 bases, leaving 18 bases between them. The germline V gene has CDR1 SNHLY and CDR2 FYNNEI. CDR3: CASSTDGPVADTQYF. The CDR3 region has the DNA TGTGCCAGCAGTACGGACGGGCCGGTAGCGGATACGCAGTATTTT.

The gene calls are TRBV11-2 and TRBJ1-2; D gene unclear. The CDR3 has 16 residues. The V end lost 4 bases, the J end lost 1 base, and 16 bases lay between the germline ends. Per the germline V gene, CDR1 is SGHAT and CDR2 is FQNNGV. The CDR3 nucleotides read TGTGCCAGCAGCTCCCTGGCCAGCAGGAATAACTATGGCTACACCTTC. It yields the protein CASSSLASRNNYGYTF.

The chain's CDR3 is CASSQGVRLGAEAFF. CDR3 sequence (DNA): TGTGCCAGCAGCCAAGGGGTCAGATTAGGTGCTGAAGCTTTCTTT. The V gene is TRBV14, the J gene TRBJ1-1; D gene unclear. This CDR3 spans 15 amino acids. Germline assignment: CDR1 SGHDN and CDR2 FVKESK. V dropped 1 base and J dropped 6 bases, with 15 bases sitting between them.

V and J are TRBV10-3 and TRBJ2-1; D not resolved. Looked up from germline, CDR1 is ENHRY and CDR2 is SYGVKD. The CDR3 covers 12 residues. Trimming removed 7 bases at V and 3 bases at J, with 7 bases between. CDR3 sequence reads: CAINDFYNEQFF. CDR3 in DNA: TGTGCCATCAATGACTTCTACAATGAGCAGTTCTTC.

This clonotype was seen ten or more times. The chain employs TRBV11-3 and TRBJ2-1, with 9 positions matching TRBD1. Germline V gene data show CDR1 as SGHNT and CDR2 as YENEEA. The CDR3 length is 15 residues. V shed 4 bases and J 6 bases; nucleotides not matched to a gene: 7. CDR3 sequence (DNA): TGTGCCAGCAGCTCGTCCGGGACAGGGATCAATGAGCAGTTCTTC. Translated, it gives CASSSSGTGINEQFF.

This clonotype was recorded many times. This chain uses TRBV7-2 with TRBJ2-4, with D possibly matching TRBD2 (7 bases). The germline V gene has CDR1 SGHTA and CDR2 FQGNSA. V shed 3 bases and J shed 15 bases, with 15 bases lying between them. The CDR3 runs to 12 residues. As DNA, the CDR3 is TGTGCCAGCAGCTTCCGGGAGGCAGGGGCGTACTTC. It codes for CASSFREAGAYF.

This clonotype was detected many times. The V gene is TRBV15, the J gene TRBJ2-1; TRBD2 matches at 11 bases. The germline CDR1 and CDR2 sequences are LNHNV and YYDKDF (reference sequence). This CDR3 is 15 amino acids long. Losses at the gene ends were 5 bases for V and 3 bases for J; bases not matched to a gene: 3. The CDR3 spells CATSVGTSGYNEQFF. Written as DNA, the CDR3 is TGTGCCACCAGCGTCGGGACTAGCGGCTACAATGAGCAGTTCTTC.

This clonotype has ten or more counts. This chain joins TRBV4-2 and TRBJ2-3, with a possible D match to TRBD2 (6 bases). The length of the CDR3 is 14 residues. V lost 6 bases and J lost 4, with 14 bases in between. Germline V lookup: CDR1 LGHNA, CDR2 YNFKEQ. The CDR3 sequence: CASRREEGSDTQYF. The CDR3 coding sequence is TGTGCCAGCAGGAGAGAGGAGGGATCAGATACGCAGTATTTT.

This clonotype appeared many times. The V and J genes are TRBV4-3 and TRBJ2-3, with D unresolved. CDR3 length: 16 amino acids. V was clipped by 4 bases and J by 0 bases, with 14 bases between them. Germline lookup yields CDR1 LGHNA and CDR2 YSLEER. The CDR3 protein is CASSRQELASTDTQYF. The CDR3 nucleotides are TGCGCCAGCAGCCGCCAAGAGCTGGCGAGCACAGATACGCAGTATTTT.